Presented here are 30 T cell receptor beta chains from one specimen sequenced in a study of blood T cells in healthy people across ages. Together with a sample-barcoded 5' primer, a J-beta primer mix was included in a second PCR lasting about 6 to 11 cycles. TCRdb fed the 5' RACE reads into MiXCR, producing one record per CDR3 protein. The sample yields hundreds of thousands of distinct CDR3 sequences, approximately 40% seen once. The sample consisted of blood. These receptors originate from an elderly man in good health.

V and J are TRBV5-5 and TRBJ2-3; TRBD2 agrees at 14 bases. Unmatched junction bases numbered 3, after V lost 5 bases and J lost 4 bases. The V gene's germline CDR1 is SGHKS and CDR2 YYEKEE (reference sequence). The CDR3 has 15 amino acids. CDR3 nucleotide sequence: TGTGCCAGCAGTCGACTAGCGGGAGGGCCAGATACGCAGTATTTT. This gives the protein CASSRLAGGPDTQYF.

J is TRBJ2-7 and V is TRBV18, with D possibly TRBD2 on 5 matching bases. CDR1 and CDR2 (germline): KGHSH, LQKENI. Trimming cost V 3 bases and J 5 bases, with 11 bases left between them. This CDR3 has 13 amino acids. The CDR3 region has the DNA TGTGCCAGCTCACCCAGTGTCGGGGACGAGCAGTACTTC. It translates to CASSPSVGDEQYF.

This clonotype appeared a single time. The chain joins TRBV7-2 to TRBJ1-1; maybe TRBD1 (5 bases). The germline V gene encodes CDR1 SGHTA and CDR2 FQGNSA. Trimming pared 1 base from V and 1 base from J, leaving 10 bases between. The CDR3 covers 15 residues. CDR3 amino acids: CASSLESGSNTEAFF. CDR3 in DNA: TGTGCCAGCAGCTTAGAATCAGGGTCGAACACTGAAGCTTTCTTT.

The chain uses TRBV6-5 and TRBJ2-5, with D perhaps matching TRBD1 (6 bases). The germline CDR1 and CDR2 sequences are MNHEY and SVGAGI. The CDR3 contains 15 residues. In nucleotides, the CDR3 is TGTGTCCGCAGGAAACTCACAGGGATCGGAGAGACCCAGTACTTC. Amino acid sequence: CVRRKLTGIGETQYF.

The chain links TRBV14 to TRBJ1-4; weak D call: TRBD1 (6 bases). The germline gives CDR1 SGHDN, CDR2 FVKESK. CDR3 size: 16 residues. Deletions cut 2 bases from V and 0 bases from J, with 10 bases between. The CDR3 DNA is TGTGCCAGCAGCCAACGCCGGACAGCAACTAATGAAAAACTGTTTTTT. Its protein product is CASSQRRTATNEKLFF.

This clonotype was picked up one time. The chain couples TRBV4-1 to TRBJ1-2; tentative D call: TRBD1 (5 bases). Germline V lookup: CDR1 MGHRA, CDR2 YSYEKL. Trimming stripped 0 bases from V and 8 bases from J, with 28 bases between. This CDR3 contains 19 residues. The CDR3 DNA sequence: TGCGCCAGCAGCCAAGATGCTCGAACAGGTCAAATCCCGACCAGCGGCTACACCTTC. It codes for CASSQDARTGQIPTSGYTF.

This clonotype was counted between two and nine times. This chain connects TRBV2 to TRBJ2-3; 11 nucleotides line up with TRBD2. The CDR3 has 17 residues. Germline V lookup: CDR1 SNHLY, CDR2 FYNNEI. Trimming at V came to 7 bases and at J to 4 bases, leaving 13 bases not matched to a gene. For the CDR3, the DNA is TGTGCCAGCAACCGGGACAGAGTAGCGGGAGGGGCAGATACGCAGTATTTT. This translates into CASNRDRVAGGADTQYF.

In nucleotides, the CDR3 is TGTGCCAGCAGCCAGCAGACAGGGCCGAACTATGGCTACACCTTC. Translation gives CASSQQTGPNYGYTF. The gene calls are TRBV4-2 and TRBJ1-2, with 7 bases aligning to TRBD1. Germline trimming cut 3 bases from V and 2 bases from J; bases unmatched to any gene: 6. The CDR3 covers 15 residues. Germline V lookup: CDR1 LGHNA, CDR2 YNFKEQ.

On this clonotype: This clone may be a read error of a much larger clone one base away. The V call is TRBV5-1, the J call TRBJ2-5, with D perhaps assigned TRBD1 or TRBD2 (5 bases each). Per germline, CDR1 SGHRS and CDR2 YFSETQ. This CDR3 has 13 residues. The V end was cut by 0 bases, the J end by 7 bases, with 10 bases between. This CDR3 reads CASSLGGSRTQYF. In nucleotides, the CDR3 is TGCGCCAGCAGCTTGGGGGGGTCGCGGACCCAGTACTTC.

The chain has TRBV24-1 and TRBJ2-3, with D possibly matching TRBD2 (6 bases). Per germline, CDR1 KGHDR and CDR2 SFDVKD. The CDR3 loop spans 14 amino acids. The V gene lost 11 bases and the J gene lost 0 bases, with 14 bases spanning the gap. The CDR3: CAIGGLVSTDTQYF. CDR3 coding DNA: TGTGCCATCGGGGGTTTGGTTAGCACAGATACGCAGTATTTT.

This clonotype was found a few times. The genes are TRBV20-1 and TRBJ2-5; 10 bases fit TRBD2. With the DNA end fitting TRBJ2-7 better, the J assignment may be wrong. This CDR3 has 11 residues. Germline CDR1 is DFQATT and CDR2 is SNEGSKA (reference sequence). The CDR3 loop is CSAIAGGEQYF. The CDR3 DNA sequence: TGCAGTGCAATAGCGGGAGGCGAGCAGTACTTC.

This rearrangement joins TRBV7-9 to TRBJ2-4; the D gene could be TRBD1 or TRBD2 (5 bases each). Germline-derived CDR1 and CDR2 are SEHNR and FQNEAQ (reference sequence). Trimming took 2 bases from V and 8 from J, leaving 13 bases between them. This CDR3 comprises 14 residues. The CDR3 loop reads CASSLNTLGDIQYF. In DNA form, the CDR3 reads TGTGCCAGCAGCTTAAATACTTTGGGGGACATTCAGTACTTC.

This clonotype was observed many times. This rearrangement joins TRBV5-1 to TRBJ1-1, with 7 bases identical to TRBD1. There are 13 residues in the CDR3. Looked up from germline, CDR1 is SGHRS and CDR2 is YFSETQ. V shed 4 bases, J shed 5 bases, and the junction held 5 bases outside the gene matches. DNA of the CDR3: TGCGCCAGCAGCCCGGGACAGATGACTGAAGCTTTCTTT. It codes for CASSPGQMTEAFF.

Worth noting for this clonotype: One junction end does not reproduce the germline sequence, and a read error may be involved. J is TRBJ2-1 and V is TRBV4-2, with 10 positions matching TRBD2. CDR3 length equals 15 residues. Per the germline V gene, CDR1 is LGHNA and CDR2 is YNFKEQ. The CDR3 spells CASSQLAGAYNERFF. In DNA, the CDR3 is TGTGCCAGCAGCCAACTAGCGGGGGCCTACAATGAGCGGTTCTTC.

This clonotype was seen only a few times. The chain couples TRBV10-1 to TRBJ2-1; D possibly matches TRBD1 or TRBD2 (5 bases each). The germline V and J ends were trimmed by 3 bases and 0 bases, with 12 bases remaining between them. CDR1 is WNHNN and CDR2 is SYGVQD in the germline V gene (reference sequence). CDR3 length: 16 amino acids. The CDR3 here is CASSDRENPSYNEQFF. The DNA for the CDR3 is TGCGCCAGCAGTGACAGGGAGAACCCCTCCTACAATGAGCAGTTCTTC.

This chain joins TRBV20-1 and TRBJ2-5; 9 bases align to TRBD2. Unmatched junction bases numbered 8, after V lost 4 bases and J lost 5 bases. The CDR3 is 14 amino acids. Per germline, CDR1 DFQATT and CDR2 SNEGSKA (reference sequence). CDR3 DNA sequence: TGCAGTGCTAATTGGGGACTAGCAGTTGAGACCCAGTACTTC. As protein: CSANWGLAVETQYF.

This chain's CDR3 is CASSDSGGKAFF. The CDR3 region has the DNA TGTGCCAGCAGTGACTCTGGTGGAAAAGCTTTCTTT. This sequence joins TRBV6-4 and TRBJ1-1; D uncertain. Trimming took off 0 bases at V and 9 bases at J, with 8 bases between the two ends. This CDR3 is built from 12 residues. Germline loops: CDR1 MRHNA, CDR2 SNTAGT.

This clonotype has only a few counts. V and J are TRBV7-2 and TRBJ2-1, with 7 bases lining up with TRBD2. The V segment lost 1 base and the J segment 7 bases; nucleotides outside the gene matches: 10. CDR3 size: 16 residues. The germline V gene encodes CDR1 SGHTA and CDR2 FQGNSA. CDR3 residues: CASSLVSTGGENEQFF. The CDR3 bases are TGTGCCAGCAGCTTAGTATCAACGGGGGGTGAGAATGAGCAGTTCTTC. The variable domain in full, with the rest retrieved from reference TRBV7-2 and TRBJ2-1, is GAGVSQSPSNKVTEKGKDVELRCDPISGHTALYWYRQSLGQGLEFLIYFQGNSAPDKSGLPSDRFSAERTGGSVSTLTIQRTQQEDSAVYLCASSLVSTGGENEQFFGPGTRLTVL.

The chain combines TRBV11-2 with TRBJ2-1, with D uncertain. Per germline, CDR1 SGHAT and CDR2 FQNNGV. The ends were cut back, 5 bases at V and 8 bases at J, with 19 bases in the middle. The CDR3 runs to 15 residues. For the CDR3, the DNA is TGTGCCAGCAGCCCAGATCTTCGCCCTAGGGATGAGCAGTTCTTC. It translates to CASSPDLRPRDEQFF.

This clonotype came up many times. The chain employs TRBV10-3 and TRBJ2-3, with D possibly being TRBD2 (6 bases). The length of the CDR3 is 16 residues. Trimming took off 0 bases at V and 2 bases at J, with 12 bases between the two ends. Germline loops: CDR1 ENHRY, CDR2 SYGVKD. This chain's CDR3 is CAISESEEGPTDTQYF. The CDR3 coding sequence is TGTGCCATCAGTGAGTCAGAGGAGGGGCCCACAGATACGCAGTATTTT.

On this clonotype itself: A much larger clonotype is one base distant, so this may be a read error. V usage is TRBV21-1 and J usage is TRBJ2-7. TRBV21-1 is labeled a pseudogene. CDR3 length: 15 amino acids. The CDR3 DNA reads as TGTGCCGGCAGCAAATGGGCAGGACGCTCCTACGAGCAGTACTTC. Translating gives CAGSKWAGRSYEQYF.

This clonotype came up a few times. The chain carries TRBV6-2 or TRBV6-3 and TRBJ2-7; TRBD2 aligns across 10 bases. After removal of 5 bases from V and 3 bases from J, the junction contained 28 bases not matched to a gene. The CDR3 runs to 22 residues. The germline V gene encodes CDR1 MNHEY and CDR2 SVGEGT. In DNA form, the CDR3 reads TGTGCCAGCAGTCCCAACGAATACTTAGCGGGGGGCCTCACACGGAAAATCTACGAGCAGTACTTC. Amino acids: CASSPNEYLAGGLTRKIYEQYF.

This chain uses TRBV11-2 with TRBJ2-5, with D perhaps TRBD2 (6 bases). The DNA end is a closer match to TRBJ2-7, so the J assignment may be wrong. CDR1 and CDR2 from the germline V gene are SGHAT and FQNNGV. This CDR3 contains 16 residues. DNA for the CDR3: TGTGCCAGCAGCTTAATCGGGGGACTGGGGAGCTACGAGCAGTACTTC. It codes for CASSLIGGLGSYEQYF.

The table lists this clonotype with a few counts. V is TRBV12-3 or TRBV12-4 and J is TRBJ2-1; TRBD1 matches at 9 bases. The CDR3 covers 18 residues. V shed 0 bases, J shed 7 bases, and the junction held 13 bases outside the gene matches. Here the CDR3 DNA reads TGTGCCAGCAGTTTAGCGGGATTCGGACAGGGGCGTCTGAATGAGCAGTTCTTC. It yields the protein CASSLAGFGQGRLNEQFF.

This clonotype was counted a few times. The chain has TRBV7-2 and TRBJ2-1; tentative D call: TRBD2 (5 bases). V dropped 1 base and J dropped 6 bases, with 7 bases sitting between them. This CDR3 contains 13 residues. Per germline, CDR1 SGHTA and CDR2 FQGNSA. The CDR3 DNA reads as TGTGCCAGCAGCTTAGAGCGGCGCAATGAGCAGTTCTTC. Protein: CASSLERRNEQFF.

This clonotype was recorded at least ten times. V usage is TRBV29-1 and J usage is TRBJ2-3; a weak D match, TRBD1 (5 bases). The CDR3 has 14 residues. Trimming shortened V by 7 bases and J by 1 base, and 15 bases separated the two germline ends. Germline V gives CDR1 SQVTM, CDR2 ANQGSEA. The CDR3 sequence is CSALEQVGTDTQYF. For the CDR3, the DNA is TGCAGCGCTCTGGAACAGGTTGGCACAGATACGCAGTATTTT.

For this clonotype: A junction boundary mismatches the germline segment, possibly from a read error. V and J are TRBV5-1 and TRBJ2-3; a possible D gene is TRBD2 (6 bases). The CDR3 consists of 14 residues. Germline V gives CDR1 SGHRS, CDR2 YFSETQ. This CDR3 reads CANSGRAGTDTQYF. The CDR3 DNA reads TGCGCCAACAGCGGACGGGCGGGAACAGATACGCAGTATTTT.

This clonotype was found a few times. The J gene is TRBJ2-1, the V gene TRBV12-3 or TRBV12-4; maybe TRBD1 (6 bases). V lost 1 base and J lost 8, with 12 bases in between. CDR3 length: 14 amino acids. CDR3 in amino acids: CASSLGRTAHEQFF. CDR3 bases: TGTGCCAGCAGTTTAGGCCGGACAGCCCATGAGCAGTTCTTC.

The gene calls are TRBV27 and TRBJ1-4; no firm D call. Germline V lookup: CDR1 MNHEY, CDR2 SMNVEV (reference sequence). The CDR3 has 15 amino acids. The V and J ends lost 2 bases and 0 bases respectively, with 7 bases between them. The CDR3 region is CASSLQAATNEKLFF. CDR3 coding DNA: TGTGCCAGCAGTTTACAGGCCGCAACTAATGAAAAACTGTTTTTT.

The rearrangement uses TRBV25-1 and TRBJ1-1, with a weak D call TRBD1 (6 bases). The CDR3 runs 16 residues. Germline assignment: CDR1 MGHDK and CDR2 SYGVNS. V was pared by 3 bases and J by 4 bases, with 18 bases between. CDR3 in DNA: TGTGCCAGCAGTGACAATTACAGGGTGGGAGGCACTGAAGCTTTCTTT. As protein: CASSDNYRVGGTEAFF.